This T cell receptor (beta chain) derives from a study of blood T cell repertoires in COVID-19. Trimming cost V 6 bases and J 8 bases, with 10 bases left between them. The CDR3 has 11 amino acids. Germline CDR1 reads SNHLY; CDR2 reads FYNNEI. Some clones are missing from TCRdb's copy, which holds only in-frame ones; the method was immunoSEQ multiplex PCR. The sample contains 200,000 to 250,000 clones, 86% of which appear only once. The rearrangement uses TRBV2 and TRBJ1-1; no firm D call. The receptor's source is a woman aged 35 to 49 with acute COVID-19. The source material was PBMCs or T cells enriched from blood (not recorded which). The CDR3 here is CASSQGLEAFF. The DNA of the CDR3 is TGTGCCAGCAGCCAAGGACTGGAAGCTTTCTTT.